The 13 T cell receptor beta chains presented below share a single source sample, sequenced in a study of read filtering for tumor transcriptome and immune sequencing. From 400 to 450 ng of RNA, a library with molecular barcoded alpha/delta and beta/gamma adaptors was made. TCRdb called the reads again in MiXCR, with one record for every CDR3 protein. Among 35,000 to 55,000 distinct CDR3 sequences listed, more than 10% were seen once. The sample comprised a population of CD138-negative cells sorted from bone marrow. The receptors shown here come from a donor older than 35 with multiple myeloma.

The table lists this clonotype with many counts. The CDR3 sequence is CAIGQTENSNQPQHF. CDR3 nucleotides: TGTGCCATCGGCCAGACAGAAAATAGCAATCAGCCCCAGCATTTT. This chain links TRBV10-3 with TRBJ1-5, with D possibly matching TRBD1 (5 bases). Germline CDR1 and CDR2: ENHRY and SYGVKD. The ends were cut back, 8 bases at V and 0 bases at J, with 14 bases in the middle. The CDR3 totals 15 residues.

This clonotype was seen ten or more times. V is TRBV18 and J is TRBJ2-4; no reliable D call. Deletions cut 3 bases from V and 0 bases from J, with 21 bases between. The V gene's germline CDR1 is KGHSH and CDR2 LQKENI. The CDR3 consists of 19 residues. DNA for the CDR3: TGTGCCAGCTCACCGGAACTCGGAGACATATTACTAGCCAAAAACATTCAGTACTTC. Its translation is CASSPELGDILLAKNIQYF.

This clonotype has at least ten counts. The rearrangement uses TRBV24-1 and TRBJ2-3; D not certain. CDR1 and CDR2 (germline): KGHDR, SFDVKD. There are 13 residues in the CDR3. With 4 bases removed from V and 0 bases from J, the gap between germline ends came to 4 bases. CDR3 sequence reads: CATSDPSTDTQYF. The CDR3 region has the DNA TGTGCCACCAGTGACCCAAGCACAGATACGCAGTATTTT.

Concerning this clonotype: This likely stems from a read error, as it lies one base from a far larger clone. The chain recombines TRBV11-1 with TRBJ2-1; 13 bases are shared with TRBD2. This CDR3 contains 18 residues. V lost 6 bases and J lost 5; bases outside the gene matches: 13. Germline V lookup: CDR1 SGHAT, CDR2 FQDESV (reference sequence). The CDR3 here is CASRTGLAGAARDNEQFF. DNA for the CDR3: TGTGCCAGCAGGACTGGACTAGCGGGAGCCGCTAGGGACAATGAGCAGTTCTTC. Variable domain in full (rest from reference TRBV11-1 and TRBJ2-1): EAEVAQSPRYKITEKSQAVAFWCDPISGHATLYWYRQILGQGPELLVQFQDESVVDDSQLPKDRFSAERLKGVDSTLKIQPAELGDSAMYLCASRTGLAGAARDNEQFFGPGTRLTVL.

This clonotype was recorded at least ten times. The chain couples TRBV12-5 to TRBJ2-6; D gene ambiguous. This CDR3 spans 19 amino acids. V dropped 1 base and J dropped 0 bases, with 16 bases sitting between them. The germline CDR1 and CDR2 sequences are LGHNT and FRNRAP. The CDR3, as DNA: TGTGCTAGTGGTTTGGAAGTAAGGACGAGTTCCTCTGGGGCCAACGTCCTGACTTTC. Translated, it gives CASGLEVRTSSSGANVLTF. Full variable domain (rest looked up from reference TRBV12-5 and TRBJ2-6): DARVTQTPRHKVTEMGQEVTMRCQPILGHNTVFWYRQTMMQGLELLAYFRNRAPLDDSGMPKDRFSAEMPDATLATLKIQPSEPRDSAVYFCASGLEVRTSSSGANVLTFGAGSRLTVL.

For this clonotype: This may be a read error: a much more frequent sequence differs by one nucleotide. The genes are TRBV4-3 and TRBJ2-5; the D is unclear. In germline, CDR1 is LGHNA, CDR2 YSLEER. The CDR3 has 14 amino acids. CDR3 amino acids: CASGQGPGRETQYF. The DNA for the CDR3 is TGCGCCAGCGGCCAAGGCCCGGGTCGGGAGACCCAGTACTTC.

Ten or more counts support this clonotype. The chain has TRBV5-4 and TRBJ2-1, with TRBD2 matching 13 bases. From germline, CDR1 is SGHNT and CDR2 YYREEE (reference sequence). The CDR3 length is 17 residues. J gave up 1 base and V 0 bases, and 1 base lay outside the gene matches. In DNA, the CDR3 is TGTGCCAGCAGCTTGGGACTAGCGGGAGGATCCTACAATGAGCAGTTCTTC. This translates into CASSLGLAGGSYNEQFF.

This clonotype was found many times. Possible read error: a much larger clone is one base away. The CDR3 DNA is TGCAGCGCCGGCGCGGGCGTCGTCGGTTCCTACAATGGGCAGTTCTTC. This translates into CSAGAGVVGSYNGQFF. The V and J genes are TRBV29-1 and TRBJ2-1; tentatively, D is TRBD2 (5 bases). Germline-derived CDR1 and CDR2 are SQVTM and ANQGSEA. This CDR3 has 16 amino acids.

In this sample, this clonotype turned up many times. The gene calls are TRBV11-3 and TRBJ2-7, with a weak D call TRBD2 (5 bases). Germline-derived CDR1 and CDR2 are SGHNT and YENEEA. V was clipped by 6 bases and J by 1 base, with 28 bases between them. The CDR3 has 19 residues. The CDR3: CASSLDGDSATPRSYEQYF. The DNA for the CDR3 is TGTGCCAGCAGTTTGGACGGCGATAGCGCCACCCCGAGATCCTACGAGCAGTACTTC.

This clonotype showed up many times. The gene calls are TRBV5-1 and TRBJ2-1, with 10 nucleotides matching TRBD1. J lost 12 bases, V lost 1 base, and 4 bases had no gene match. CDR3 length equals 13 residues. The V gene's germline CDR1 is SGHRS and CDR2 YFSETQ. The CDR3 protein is CASSLRGTGVQFF. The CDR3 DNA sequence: TGCGCCAGCAGCTTGAGGGGGACAGGGGTGCAGTTCTTC.

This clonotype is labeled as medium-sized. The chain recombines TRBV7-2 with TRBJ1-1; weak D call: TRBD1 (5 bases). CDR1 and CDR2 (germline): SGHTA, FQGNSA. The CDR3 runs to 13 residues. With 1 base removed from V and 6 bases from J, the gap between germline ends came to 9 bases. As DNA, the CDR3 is TGTGCCAGCAGCTTAGTAGGGGACGCTGAAGCTTTCTTT. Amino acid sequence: CASSLVGDAEAFF.

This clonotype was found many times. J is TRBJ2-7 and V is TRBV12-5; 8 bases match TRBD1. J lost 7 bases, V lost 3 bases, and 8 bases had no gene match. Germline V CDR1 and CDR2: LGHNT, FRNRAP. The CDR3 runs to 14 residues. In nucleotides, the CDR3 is TGTGCTAGTGGTTTAGGGACAGGAGTGAAGGAGCAGTACTTC. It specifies CASGLGTGVKEQYF.

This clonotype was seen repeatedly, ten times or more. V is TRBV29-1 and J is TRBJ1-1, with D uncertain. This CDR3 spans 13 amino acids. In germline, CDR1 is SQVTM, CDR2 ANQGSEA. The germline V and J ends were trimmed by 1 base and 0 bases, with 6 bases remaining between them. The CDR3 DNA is TGCAGCGTTGAAGCACAAGTGAACACTGAAGCTTTCTTT. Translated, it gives CSVEAQVNTEAFF.